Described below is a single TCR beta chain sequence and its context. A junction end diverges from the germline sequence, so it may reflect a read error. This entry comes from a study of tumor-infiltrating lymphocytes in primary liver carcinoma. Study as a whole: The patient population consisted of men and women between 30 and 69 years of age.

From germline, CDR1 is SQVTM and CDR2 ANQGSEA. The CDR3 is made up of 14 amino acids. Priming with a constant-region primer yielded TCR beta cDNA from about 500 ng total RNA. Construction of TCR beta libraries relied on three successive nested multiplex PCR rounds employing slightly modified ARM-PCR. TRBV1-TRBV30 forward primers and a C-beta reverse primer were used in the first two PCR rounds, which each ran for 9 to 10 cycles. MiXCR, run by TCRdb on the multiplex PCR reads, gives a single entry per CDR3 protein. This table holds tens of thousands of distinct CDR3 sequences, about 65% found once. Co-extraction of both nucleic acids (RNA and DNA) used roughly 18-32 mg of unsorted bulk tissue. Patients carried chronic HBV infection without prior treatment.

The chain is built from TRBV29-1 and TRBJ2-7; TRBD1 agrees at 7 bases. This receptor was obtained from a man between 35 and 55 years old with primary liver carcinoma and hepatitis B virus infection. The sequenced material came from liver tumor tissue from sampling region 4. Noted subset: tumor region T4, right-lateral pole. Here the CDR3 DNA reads TGCAACGTCCCAGACAGGGTGGATCAGGTTGAGCTGTACTTC. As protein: CNVPDRVDQVELYF.